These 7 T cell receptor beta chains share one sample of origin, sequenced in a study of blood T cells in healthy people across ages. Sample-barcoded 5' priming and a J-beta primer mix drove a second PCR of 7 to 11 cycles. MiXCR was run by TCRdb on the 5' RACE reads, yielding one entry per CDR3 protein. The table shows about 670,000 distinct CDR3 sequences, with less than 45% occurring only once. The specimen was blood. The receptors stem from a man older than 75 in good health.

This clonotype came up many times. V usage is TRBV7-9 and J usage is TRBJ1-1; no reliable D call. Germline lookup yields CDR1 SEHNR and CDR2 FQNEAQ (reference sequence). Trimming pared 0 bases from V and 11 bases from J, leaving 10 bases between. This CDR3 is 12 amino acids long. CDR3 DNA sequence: TGTGCCAGCAGCTTAGCAGAGGGTTCGGCTTTCTTT. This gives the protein CASSLAEGSAFF.

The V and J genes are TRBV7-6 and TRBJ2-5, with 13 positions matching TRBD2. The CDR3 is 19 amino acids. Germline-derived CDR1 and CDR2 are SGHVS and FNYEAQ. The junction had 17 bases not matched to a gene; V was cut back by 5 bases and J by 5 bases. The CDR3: CASSHTAILAGGPSETQYF. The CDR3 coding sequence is TGTGCCAGCAGCCACACCGCCATACTAGCGGGAGGGCCCTCGGAGACCCAGTACTTC.

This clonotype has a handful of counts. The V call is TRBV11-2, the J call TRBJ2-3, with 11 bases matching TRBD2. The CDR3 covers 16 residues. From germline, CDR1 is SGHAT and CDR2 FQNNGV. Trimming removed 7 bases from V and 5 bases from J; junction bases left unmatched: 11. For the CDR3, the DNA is TGTGCCAGCACCATAGCGGGAGGGCCACCCCAAGATACGCAGTATTTT. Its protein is CASTIAGGPPQDTQYF. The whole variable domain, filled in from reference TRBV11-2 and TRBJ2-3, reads EAGVAQSPRYKIIEKRQSVAFWCNPISGHATLYWYQQILGQGPKLLIQFQNNGVVDDSQLPKDRFSAERLKGVDSTLKIQPAKLEDSAVYLCASTIAGGPPQDTQYFGPGTRLTVL.

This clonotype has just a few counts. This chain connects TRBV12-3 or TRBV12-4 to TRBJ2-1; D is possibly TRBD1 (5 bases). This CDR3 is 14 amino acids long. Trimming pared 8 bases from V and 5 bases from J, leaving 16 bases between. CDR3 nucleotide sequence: TGTGCCAGCGGCCGGGTTCTACAGGACAATGAGCAGTTCTTC. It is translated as CASGRVLQDNEQFF.

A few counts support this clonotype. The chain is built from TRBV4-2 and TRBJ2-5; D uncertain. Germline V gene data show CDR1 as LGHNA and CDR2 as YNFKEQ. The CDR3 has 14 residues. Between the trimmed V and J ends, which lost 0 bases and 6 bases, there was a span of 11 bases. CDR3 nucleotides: TGTGCCAGCAGCCAAGAAGCAAGACCTAAGACCCAGTACTTC. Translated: CASSQEARPKTQYF.

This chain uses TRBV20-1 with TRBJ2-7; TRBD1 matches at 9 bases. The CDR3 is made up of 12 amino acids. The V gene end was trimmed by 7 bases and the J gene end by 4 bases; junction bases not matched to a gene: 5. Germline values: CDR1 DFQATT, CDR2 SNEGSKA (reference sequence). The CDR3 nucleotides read TGCAGTGAAGGGACAGGGCTTTACGAGCAGTACTTC. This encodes CSEGTGLYEQYF.

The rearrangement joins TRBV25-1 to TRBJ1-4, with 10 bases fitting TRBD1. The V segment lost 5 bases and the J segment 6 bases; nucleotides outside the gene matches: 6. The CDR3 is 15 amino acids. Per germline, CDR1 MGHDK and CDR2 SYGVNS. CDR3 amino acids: CASSRRGTGDEKLFF. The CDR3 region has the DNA TGTGCCAGCAGTCGAAGGGGGACAGGGGATGAAAAACTGTTTTTT.